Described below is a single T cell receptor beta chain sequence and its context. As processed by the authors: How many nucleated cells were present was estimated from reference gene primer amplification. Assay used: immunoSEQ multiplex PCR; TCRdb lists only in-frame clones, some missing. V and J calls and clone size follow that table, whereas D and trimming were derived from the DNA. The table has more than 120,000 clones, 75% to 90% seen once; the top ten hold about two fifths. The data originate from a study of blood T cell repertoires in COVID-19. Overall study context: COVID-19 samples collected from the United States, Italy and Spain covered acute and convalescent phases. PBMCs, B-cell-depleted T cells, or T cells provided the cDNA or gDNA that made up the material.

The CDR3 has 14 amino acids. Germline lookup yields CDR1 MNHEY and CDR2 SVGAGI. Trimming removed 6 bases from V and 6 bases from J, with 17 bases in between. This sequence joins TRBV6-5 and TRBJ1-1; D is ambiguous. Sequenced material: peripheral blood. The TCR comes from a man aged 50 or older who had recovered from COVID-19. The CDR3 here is CASSSRVDGAEAFF. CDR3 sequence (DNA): TGTGCCAGCAGCTCGAGGGTTGACGGAGCTGAAGCTTTCTTT.